Listed here are 10 T cell receptor beta chains from one sample, sequenced in a study of cytotoxic CD8 clonotypes in ibrutinib-treated CLL. Clones were read by immunoSEQ multiplex PCR, and TCRdb kept only the in-frame ones, dropping some. The sample yields some 47,000 clones, about 50% seen once. Sequencing used PBMCs, obtained after 24 months of ibrutinib treatment. These TCRs come from a human donor with chronic lymphocytic leukemia.

The rearrangement uses TRBV29-1 and TRBJ1-4; 10 bases are a match to TRBD1. The J call is uncertain, as TRBJ2-2 better fits the DNA end. CDR1 and CDR2 (germline): SQVTM, ANQGSEA. The CDR3 covers 13 residues. Here the CDR3 reads CSGGQGDPGELFF. The CDR3 DNA follows: TGCAGCGGCGGACAGGGGGATCCCGGGGAGCTGTTTTTT.

V usage is TRBV2 and J usage is TRBJ1-2; 7 bases agree with TRBD1. Trimming removed 5 bases from V and 7 bases from J; junction bases left unmatched: 10. This CDR3 is 14 amino acids long. The V gene's germline CDR1 is SNHLY and CDR2 FYNNEI. In DNA, the CDR3 is TGTGCCAGCAGTCGGGACAGCAAAGTGGGTGGCTACACCTTC. It codes for CASSRDSKVGGYTF.

This clone was counted only a few times. The rearrangement links TRBV27 to TRBJ1-5; D is perhaps TRBD1 (6 bases). The CDR3 is 12 amino acids. V was trimmed by 7 bases and J by 5 bases, leaving 9 bases between them. CDR1 is MNHEY, CDR2 SMNVEV, per germline (reference sequence). In DNA, the CDR3 is TGTGCCAGCACCACAGGGTATCAGCCCCAGCATTTT. It specifies CASTTGYQPQHF.

This clone was observed a few times. The chain uses TRBV4-1 and TRBJ1-4; no reliable D call. This CDR3 has 16 residues. The V gene's germline CDR1 is MGHRA and CDR2 YSYEKL. Trimming shortened V by 1 base and J by 0 bases, and 9 bases separated the two germline ends. The CDR3, as DNA: TGCGCCAGCAGCCAAGCCCGAGGAGCAACTAATGAAAAACTGTTTTTT. It codes for CASSQARGATNEKLFF.

J is TRBJ2-7 and V is TRBV6-5; a weak D match, TRBD2 (5 bases). The length of the CDR3 is 14 residues. Trimming shortened V by 2 bases and J by 4 bases, and 12 bases separated the two germline ends. Germline values: CDR1 MNHEY, CDR2 SVGAGI. The chain's CDR3 is CASSYSGTTYEQYF. The CDR3 DNA sequence: TGTGCCAGCAGTTACAGCGGTACCACTTACGAGCAGTACTTC.

The gene calls are TRBV5-1 and TRBJ2-5; D perhaps matches TRBD1 (6 bases). CDR1 is SGHRS and CDR2 is YFSETQ in the germline V gene. The CDR3 has 15 amino acids. Trimming removed 0 bases at V and 7 bases at J, with 16 bases between. This chain's CDR3 is CASSLETGIGGTQYF. DNA for the CDR3: TGCGCCAGCAGCTTGGAAACAGGGATTGGGGGGACCCAGTACTTC. Full variable domain (outside the CDR3, taken from reference TRBV5-1 and TRBJ2-5): KAGVTQTPRYLIKTRGQQVTLSCSPISGHRSVSWYQQTPGQGLQFLFEYFSETQRNKGNFPGRFSGRQFSNSRSEMNVSTLELGDSALYLCASSLETGIGGTQYFGPGTRLLVL.

This clone appeared a single time. This chain joins TRBV27 and TRBJ1-4, with D possibly being TRBD1 (6 bases). V lost 5 bases to trimming and J lost 2 bases, with 12 bases between them. CDR3 size: 15 residues. Germline CDR1 and CDR2: MNHEY and SMNVEV (reference sequence). CDR3 in amino acids: CASSLDRQTNEKLFF. The DNA for the CDR3 is TGTGCCAGCAGTCTCGACAGGCAGACTAATGAAAAACTGTTTTTT.

This chain joins TRBV29-1 and TRBJ2-3, with TRBD2 identical over 7 bases. Germline CDR1 is SQVTM and CDR2 is ANQGSEA. The length of the CDR3 is 16 residues. Unmatched junction bases numbered 7, after V lost 1 base and J lost 0 bases. The CDR3 loop reads CSVEGSAGESTDTQYF. The CDR3 DNA reads TGCAGCGTTGAAGGTTCCGCGGGGGAAAGCACAGATACGCAGTATTTT.

This clone was detected only a few times. The chain joins TRBV6-1 to TRBJ1-2; D is uncertain. Trimming removed 4 bases from V and 1 base from J, with 10 bases in between. The germline gives CDR1 MNHNS, CDR2 SASEGT. This CDR3 is built from 14 residues. Here the CDR3 DNA reads TGTGCCAGCAGTGCGGGAAAAGTTAACTATGGCTACACCTTC. Amino acid sequence: CASSAGKVNYGYTF.

The J gene is TRBJ1-4, the V gene TRBV11-2, with 12 bases aligning to TRBD1. Germline assignment: CDR1 SGHAT and CDR2 FQNNGV. CDR3 size: 16 residues. Unmatched junction bases numbered 6, after V lost 2 bases and J lost 8 bases. The CDR3 sequence is CASSLPGTGGREKLFF. The DNA for the CDR3 is TGTGCCAGCAGCTTACCGGGGACAGGGGGCCGGGAAAAACTGTTTTTT.